Listed here is a single T cell receptor beta chain. Its antigen is unidentified. This record comes from a study of cytomegalovirus exposure and HLA in healthy donors. The study, taken as a whole, reports: TCR beta chain V- and J-gene trimming was linked, in a later analysis, to a missense variant in DCLRE1C. Within an earlier analysis, most TCR beta V segments proved productive either about 87% or about 30% of the time. Most observed TCR sequences were rare, whereas some public TCRs were detected in many donors.

Germline lookup yields CDR1 MNHEY and CDR2 SMNVEV (reference sequence). V lost 5 bases and J lost 5; bases outside the gene matches: 13. CDR3 length: 17 amino acids. PCR employed 60 Vbeta and 13 Jbeta primers. Sequencing was performed with immunoSEQ multiplex PCR; in TCRdb, only in-frame clones are kept and a portion is missing. The repertoire has fewer than 200,000 clones, approximately 76% of them found once; the top ten carry approximately 1.3%. Sample: PBMCs. The chain carries TRBV27 and TRBJ2-2; 8 bases map to TRBD2. This TCR derives from a man in his 60s in good health and CMV-seronegative. CDR3 loop: CASSLQAGVASTGELFF. The CDR3 DNA follows: TGTGCCAGCAGTCTTCAAGCGGGAGTAGCCTCAACCGGGGAGCTGTTTTTT.